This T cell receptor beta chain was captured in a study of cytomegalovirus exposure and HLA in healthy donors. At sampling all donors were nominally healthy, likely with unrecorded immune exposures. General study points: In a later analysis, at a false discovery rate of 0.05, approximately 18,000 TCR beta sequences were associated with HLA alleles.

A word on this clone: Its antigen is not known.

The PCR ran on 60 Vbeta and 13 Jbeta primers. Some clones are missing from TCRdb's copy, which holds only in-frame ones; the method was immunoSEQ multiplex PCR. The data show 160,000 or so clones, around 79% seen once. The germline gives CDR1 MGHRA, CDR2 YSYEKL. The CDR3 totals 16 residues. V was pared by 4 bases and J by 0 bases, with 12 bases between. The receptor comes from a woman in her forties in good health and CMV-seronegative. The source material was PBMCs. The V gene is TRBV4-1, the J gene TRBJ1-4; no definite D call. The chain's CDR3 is CASSPRHSATNEKLFF. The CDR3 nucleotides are TGCGCCAGCAGCCCCCGGCACAGTGCAACTAATGAAAAACTGTTTTTT.